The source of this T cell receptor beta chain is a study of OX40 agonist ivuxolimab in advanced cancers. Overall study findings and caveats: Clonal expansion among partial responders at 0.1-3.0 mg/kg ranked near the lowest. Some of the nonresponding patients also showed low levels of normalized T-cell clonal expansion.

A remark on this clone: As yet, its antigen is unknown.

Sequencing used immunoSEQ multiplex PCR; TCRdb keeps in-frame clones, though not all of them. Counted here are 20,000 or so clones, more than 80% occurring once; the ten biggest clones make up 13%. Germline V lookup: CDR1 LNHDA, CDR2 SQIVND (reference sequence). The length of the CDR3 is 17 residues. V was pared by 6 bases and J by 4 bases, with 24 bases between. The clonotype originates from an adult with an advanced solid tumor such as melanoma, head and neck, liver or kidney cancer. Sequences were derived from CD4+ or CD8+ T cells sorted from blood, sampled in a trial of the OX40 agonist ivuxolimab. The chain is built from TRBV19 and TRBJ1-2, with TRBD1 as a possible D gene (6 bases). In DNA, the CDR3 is TGTGCCAGTAGCCAGTCCCGGGACATATATGAGGGCTATGGCTACACCTTC. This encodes CASSQSRDIYEGYGYTF.